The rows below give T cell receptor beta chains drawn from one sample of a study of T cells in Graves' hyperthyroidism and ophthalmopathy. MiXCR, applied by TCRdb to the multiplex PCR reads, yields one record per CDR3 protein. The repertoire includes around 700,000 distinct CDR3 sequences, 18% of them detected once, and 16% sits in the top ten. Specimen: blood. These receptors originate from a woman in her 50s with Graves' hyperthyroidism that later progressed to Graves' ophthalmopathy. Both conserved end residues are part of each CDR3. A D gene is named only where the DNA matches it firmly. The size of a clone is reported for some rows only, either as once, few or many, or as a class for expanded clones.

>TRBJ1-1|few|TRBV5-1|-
CASSLGTDLNTEAFF
TGCGCCAGCAGCTTAGGGACGGACCTTAACACTGAAGCTTTCTTT
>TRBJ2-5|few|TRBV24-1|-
CATSDNQGRETQYF
TGTGCCACCAGTGACAACCAGGGTCGAGAGACCCAGTACTTC
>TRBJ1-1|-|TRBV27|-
CASSWSGPGEAFF
TGTGCCAGCAGTTGGTCGGGGCCTGGTGAAGCTTTCTTT
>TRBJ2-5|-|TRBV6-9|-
CASSWADAGNGETQYF
TGTGCCAGCAGTTGGGCCGACGCCGGGAACGGGGAGACCCAGTACTTC
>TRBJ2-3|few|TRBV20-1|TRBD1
CSAETGDRAFTDTQYF
TGCAGTGCTGAGACAGGGGACAGGGCCTTTACAGATACGCAGTATTTT
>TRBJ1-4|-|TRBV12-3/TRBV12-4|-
CASSLALGLTSEKLFF
TGTGCCAGCAGTTTAGCTCTGGGACTTACCTCTGAAAAACTGTTTTTT
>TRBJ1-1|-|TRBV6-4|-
CASSPEGVSEAFF
TGTGCCAGCAGTCCGGAGGGCGTTTCTGAAGCTTTCTTT
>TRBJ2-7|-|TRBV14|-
CASSQAQGHYEQYF
TGTGCCAGCAGCCAAGCGCAGGGGCACTACGAGCAGTACTTC
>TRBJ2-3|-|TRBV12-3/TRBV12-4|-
CASSDTSLSTDTQYF
TGTGCCAGCAGCGATACCTCCCTTAGCACAGATACGCAGTATTTT
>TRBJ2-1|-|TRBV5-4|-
CASSLASRNEQFF
TGTGCCAGCAGCTTGGCTAGCCGCAATGAGCAGTTCTTC
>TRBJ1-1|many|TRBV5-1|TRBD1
CASSLFNRGTEAFF
TGCGCCAGCAGCTTGTTTAACAGGGGCACTGAAGCTTTCTTT
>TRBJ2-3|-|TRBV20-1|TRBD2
CSAPTGTSGTSTDTQYF
TGCAGTGCTCCCACCGGGACTAGCGGAACTAGCACAGATACGCAGTATTTT
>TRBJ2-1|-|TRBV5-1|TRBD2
CASSLEPAGVYNEQFF
TGCGCCAGCAGCTTGGAGCCAGCGGGGGTCTACAATGAGCAGTTCTTC
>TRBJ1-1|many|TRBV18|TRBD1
CASSPTIYQGAEAFF
TGTGCCAGCTCACCAACAATATATCAGGGGGCGGAAGCTTTCTTT
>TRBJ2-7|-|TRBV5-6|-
CASSPRQGGEQYF
TGTGCCAGCAGCCCACGCCAGGGGGGCGAGCAGTACTTC
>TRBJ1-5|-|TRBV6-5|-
CASSYSSPSQGQPQHF
TGTGCCAGCAGTTACTCGAGCCCCTCTCAGGGCCAGCCCCAGCATTTT
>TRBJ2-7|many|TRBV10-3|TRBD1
CAINTGQGGDEQYF
TGTGCCATCAACACGGGACAGGGAGGAGACGAGCAGTACTTC
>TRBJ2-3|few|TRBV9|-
CASSVGWGSTDTQYF
TGTGCCAGCAGCGTAGGGTGGGGGAGCACAGATACGCAGTATTTT
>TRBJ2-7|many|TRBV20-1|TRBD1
CSARRGPKSEQYF
TGCAGTGCTCGCAGGGGGCCCAAATCAGAGCAGTACTTC
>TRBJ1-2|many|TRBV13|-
CASSLIVGGYGYTF
TGTGCCAGCAGCCTTATAGTAGGAGGCTATGGCTACACCTTC
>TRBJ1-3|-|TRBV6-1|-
CASSDFRTGNTIYF
TGTGCCAGCAGTGATTTTAGAACTGGAAACACCATATATTTT
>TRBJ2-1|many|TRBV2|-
CASSGYKVSRNEQFF
TGTGCCAGCAGCGGGTACAAGGTGTCTCGGAATGAGCAGTTCTTC
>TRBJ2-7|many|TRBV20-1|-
CSARRAGDYEQYF
TGCAGTGCTCGGAGGGCAGGGGACTACGAGCAGTACTTC
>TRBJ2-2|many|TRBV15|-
CATSREQGRGGELFF
TGTGCCACCAGCAGAGAACAGGGACGGGGCGGGGAGCTGTTTTTT
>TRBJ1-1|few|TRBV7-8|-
CASSGLPGTEAFF
TGTGCCAGCAGTGGACTGCCGGGTACTGAAGCTTTCTTT
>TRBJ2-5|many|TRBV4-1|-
CASSQVRETEETQYF
TGCGCCAGCAGCCAAGTTCGGGAAACAGAAGAGACCCAGTACTTC
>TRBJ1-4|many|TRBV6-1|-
CASKRAPGEEKLFF
TGTGCCAGCAAGAGGGCTCCCGGCGAAGAAAAACTGTTTTTT
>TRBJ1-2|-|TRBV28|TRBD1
CASSLSDRAYGYTF
TGTGCCAGCAGTTTATCGGACAGGGCATATGGCTACACCTTC
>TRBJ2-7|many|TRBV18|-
CASSLQSYEQYF
TGTGCCAGCTCACTACAGTCCTACGAGCAGTACTTC
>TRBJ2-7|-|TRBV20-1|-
CSARVRPFDEQYF
TGCAGTGCTAGAGTCCGGCCATTTGACGAGCAGTACTTC
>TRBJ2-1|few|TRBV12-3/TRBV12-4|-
CASTPGPHEQFF
TGTGCCAGCACCCCAGGCCCCCATGAGCAGTTCTTC
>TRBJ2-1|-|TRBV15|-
CATSRDHGLGGYNEQFF
TGTGCCACCAGCAGAGATCACGGCTTAGGGGGCTACAATGAGCAGTTCTTC
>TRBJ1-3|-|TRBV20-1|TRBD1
CSARDDRAGNTIYF
TGCAGTGCTAGAGATGACAGGGCTGGAAACACCATATATTTT
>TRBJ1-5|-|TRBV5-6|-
CASSRRRRDPSNQPQHF
TGTGCCAGCAGCCGCCGACGCAGGGACCCTAGCAATCAGCCCCAGCATTTT
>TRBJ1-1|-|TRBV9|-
CASSVGAGTGREAFF
TGTGCCAGCAGCGTAGGCGCCGGGACGGGGCGTGAAGCTTTCTTT
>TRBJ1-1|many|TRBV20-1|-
CSAPRLGEGTEAFF
TGCAGTGCTCCCCGGCTGGGGGAGGGCACTGAAGCTTTCTTT